Presented here are 28 T cell receptor beta chains from one specimen sequenced in a study of T cell responses to AZD1222 COVID-19 vaccine. Data came from immunoSEQ multiplex PCR; TCRdb stores just in-frame clones and leaves some out. The sample shows fewer than 110,000 clones, about 90% of them seen only once. This specimen consisted of peripheral blood, obtained 28 days after the second AZD1222 dose. All receptors come from an adult who received the AZD1222 COVID-19 vaccine.

The rearrangement links TRBV5-1 to TRBJ2-2, with 12 bases identical to TRBD2. Trimming at V came to 7 bases and at J to 4 bases, leaving 5 bases not matched to a gene. Germline assignment: CDR1 SGHRS and CDR2 YFSETQ. CDR3 size: 15 residues. CDR3 amino acids: CASGLAGLGTGELFF. As DNA, the CDR3 is TGCGCCAGCGGACTAGCGGGATTGGGCACCGGGGAGCTGTTTTTT.

This clone appeared many times. The chain employs TRBV5-4 and TRBJ1-6; 9 nucleotides line up with TRBD1. Germline V gene lookup returns CDR1 SGHNT and CDR2 YYREEE (reference sequence). This CDR3 spans 15 amino acids. V was clipped by 4 bases and J by 8 bases; unmatched bases: 7. The CDR3 here is CASSLDRGEYSPLHF. CDR3 bases: TGTGCCAGCAGCCTGGACAGGGGCGAGTATTCACCCCTCCACTTT.

V and J are TRBV7-6 and TRBJ2-1; 8 bases are shared with TRBD2. From germline, CDR1 is SGHVS and CDR2 FNYEAQ. The CDR3 is 16 amino acids. After removal of 2 bases from V and 2 bases from J, the junction contained 5 bases not matched to a gene. CDR3 sequence reads: CASSLPGLVAYNEQFF. The CDR3 bases are TGTGCCAGCAGCTTACCGGGACTAGTGGCCTACAATGAGCAGTTCTTC.

The chain combines TRBV9 with TRBJ2-1; 11 bases fit TRBD2. V was pared by 2 bases and J by 0 bases, with 10 bases of the junction left unmatched. Germline values: CDR1 SGDLS, CDR2 YYNGEE. The length of the CDR3 is 19 residues. The CDR3 reads CASSVRGLADSSSYNEQFF. Here the CDR3 DNA reads TGTGCCAGCAGCGTTAGGGGACTAGCGGATTCGAGCTCCTACAATGAGCAGTTCTTC.

J is TRBJ1-1 and V is TRBV4-1; D is uncertain. CDR1 and CDR2 (germline): MGHRA, YSYEKL. Trimming cost V 4 bases and J 1 base, with 19 bases left between them. The CDR3 runs to 17 residues. CDR3 in DNA: TGCGCCAGCAGCCGTCACTCCACCGGGTGGACGAACACTGAAGCTTTCTTT. This codes for CASSRHSTGWTNTEAFF.

This clone was recorded once. This chain connects TRBV27 to TRBJ1-5, with a possible D match to TRBD1 (6 bases). The ends were cut back, 5 bases at V and 3 bases at J, with 20 bases in the middle. The CDR3 is 17 residues long. Germline CDR1 is MNHEY and CDR2 is SMNVEV (reference sequence). The CDR3 reads CASSHTTLQGYNQPQHF. In DNA, the CDR3 is TGTGCCAGCAGTCACACAACATTACAGGGCTACAATCAGCCCCAGCATTTT.

V usage is TRBV6-5 and J usage is TRBJ1-5; D call uncertain. V was pared by 5 bases and J by 5 bases, with 10 bases between. Germline CDR1 reads MNHEY; CDR2 reads SVGAGI. This CDR3 has 13 amino acids. The CDR3 coding sequence is TGTGCCAGCAGTCCTCTTAGGGATCAGCCCCAGCATTTT. It is translated as CASSPLRDQPQHF.

This chain joins TRBV15 and TRBJ1-2, with 7 bases fitting TRBD1. This CDR3 has 15 amino acids. The V segment lost 0 bases and the J segment 6 bases; nucleotides outside the gene matches: 7. Germline V gene sequence: CDR1 LNHNV, CDR2 YYDKDF (reference sequence). The DNA of the CDR3 is TGTGCCACCAGCAGAGATGGGGCAGGGGGGAATGGCTACACCTTC. Encoded protein: CATSRDGAGGNGYTF.

V is TRBV4-3 and J is TRBJ2-1; 9 bases line up with TRBD2. V was clipped by 2 bases and J by 6 bases; unmatched bases: 2. The CDR3 is 14 residues long. CDR1 is LGHNA and CDR2 is YSLEER in the germline V gene. The CDR3 reads CASSQSSGTNEQFF. The CDR3, as DNA: TGCGCCAGCAGCCAATCTAGCGGGACCAATGAGCAGTTCTTC.

The chain is built from TRBV28 and TRBJ1-5, with unresolved D. Germline values: CDR1 MDHEN, CDR2 SYDVKM. The V and J ends lost 3 bases and 4 bases respectively, with 22 bases between them. The CDR3 spans 18 residues. This chain's CDR3 is CASSFYFNGEMGNQPQHF. The CDR3 DNA sequence: TGTGCCAGCAGTTTCTATTTCAACGGTGAAATGGGGAATCAGCCCCAGCATTTT.

V gene TRBV7-9 combines with J gene TRBJ2-7, with D unclear. Trimming took 5 bases from V and 4 from J, leaving 9 bases between them. This CDR3 has 12 residues. Germline-derived CDR1 and CDR2 are SEHNR and FQNEAQ (reference sequence). CDR3: CASSRLEYEQYF. The CDR3 DNA sequence: TGTGCCAGCAGCCGCCTGGAATACGAGCAGTACTTC. Variable domain in full (rest from reference TRBV7-9 and TRBJ2-7): DTGVSQNPRHKITKRGQNVTFRCDPISEHNRLYWYRQTLGQGPEFLTYFQNEAQLEKSRLLSDRFSAERPKGSFSTLEIQRTEQGDSAMYLCASSRLEYEQYFGPGTRLTVT.

The rearrangement uses TRBV5-8 and TRBJ1-6; D might be TRBD1 (6 bases). CDR3 length equals 15 residues. Trimming removed 3 bases from V and 7 bases from J, with 14 bases in between. The germline V gene encodes CDR1 SGHTS and CDR2 YDEGEE. The CDR3 DNA follows: TGTGCCAGCAGCTATTGGACAGTTTCAAATTCACCCCTCCACTTT. Its translation is CASSYWTVSNSPLHF.

The gene calls are TRBV19 and TRBJ1-2; D uncertain. Looked up from germline, CDR1 is LNHDA and CDR2 is SQIVND (reference sequence). V was clipped by 4 bases and J by 3 bases, with 15 bases between them. The CDR3 has 15 residues. The CDR3 spells CASSTKKVRDYGYTF. Written as DNA, the CDR3 is TGTGCCAGTAGTACAAAAAAGGTCAGAGACTATGGCTACACCTTC.

The genes are TRBV7-8 and TRBJ2-3; D ambiguous. V lost 0 bases and J lost 1, with 8 bases in between. Per the germline V gene, CDR1 is SGHVS and CDR2 is FQNEAQ. The CDR3 contains 15 residues. CDR3 loop: CASSLAGVGTDTQYF. The DNA for the CDR3 is TGTGCCAGCAGCTTAGCTGGGGTCGGCACAGATACGCAGTATTTT.

The V and J genes are TRBV6-5 and TRBJ1-6, with D hard to call. The V gene's germline CDR1 is MNHEY and CDR2 SVGAGI. The V and J ends lost 4 bases and 4 bases respectively, with 8 bases between them. The CDR3 has 14 residues. The chain's CDR3 is CASSSRPYNSPLHF. The CDR3 DNA follows: TGTGCCAGCAGTTCCAGGCCATATAATTCACCCCTCCACTTT.

This clone showed up just once. The chain combines TRBV7-2 with TRBJ1-2; the D gene is possibly TRBD1 (5 bases). The germline V and J ends were trimmed by 2 bases and 7 bases, with 14 bases remaining between them. Germline V gene sequence: CDR1 SGHTA, CDR2 FQGNSA. CDR3 length: 14 residues. CDR3 protein: CASSLSGSRVGYTF. Written as DNA, the CDR3 is TGTGCCAGCAGCTTAAGTGGCTCCAGGGTTGGCTACACCTTC.

The genes are TRBV27 and TRBJ2-1; 15 bases fit TRBD2. This CDR3 has 16 amino acids. The ends lost 3 bases at V and 7 bases at J; junction bases unmatched: 4. CDR1 is MNHEY, CDR2 SMNVEV, per germline (reference sequence). The CDR3 sequence is CASSFTGTSGRNEQFF. CDR3 in DNA: TGTGCCAGCAGTTTCACCGGGACTAGCGGGAGGAATGAGCAGTTCTTC.

The chain uses TRBV19 and TRBJ1-5; 9 bases line up with TRBD1. V dropped 6 bases and J dropped 3; count of bases not matched to a gene: 21. The CDR3 has 20 amino acids. The germline gives CDR1 LNHDA, CDR2 SQIVND (reference sequence). CDR3 coding DNA: TGTGCCAGTAGGGAGTGGCTCGGCACAGGGGGCTTCGGACCCAATCAGCCCCAGCATTTT. This codes for CASREWLGTGGFGPNQPQHF.

V is TRBV7-2 and J is TRBJ1-6, with D unclear. Per germline, CDR1 SGHTA and CDR2 FQGNSA. There are 14 residues in the CDR3. V was clipped by 2 bases and J by 7 bases, with 9 bases between them. The CDR3 here is CASSLKTGNSPLHF. DNA of the CDR3: TGTGCCAGCAGCTTAAAAACGGGGAATTCACCCCTCCACTTT.

The chain joins TRBV5-1 to TRBJ2-2; a weak D match, TRBD1 (5 bases). CDR3 size: 15 residues. V was shortened by 7 bases and J by 4 bases, with 17 bases between the two germline ends. Germline V lookup: CDR1 SGHRS, CDR2 YFSETQ. For the CDR3, the DNA is TGCGCCAGCCAAGTCTTGACAGATATCACCGGGGAGCTGTTTTTT. Translation: CASQVLTDITGELFF. Full variable domain (rest looked up from reference TRBV5-1 and TRBJ2-2): KAGVTQTPRYLIKTRGQQVTLSCSPISGHRSVSWYQQTPGQGLQFLFEYFSETQRNKGNFPGRFSGRQFSNSRSEMNVSTLELGDSALYLCASQVLTDITGELFFGEGSRLTVL.

V usage is TRBV7-9 and J usage is TRBJ1-6; D may be TRBD1 (5 bases). CDR3 length: 15 amino acids. The V gene lost 5 bases and the J gene lost 5 bases, with 13 bases spanning the gap. Germline values: CDR1 SEHNR, CDR2 FQNEAQ (reference sequence). This CDR3 reads CASSPIQGNNSPLHF. CDR3 nucleotide sequence: TGTGCCAGCAGCCCAATCCAGGGAAATAATTCACCCCTCCACTTT.

The gene calls are TRBV5-6 and TRBJ2-3; D gene ambiguous. V lost 4 bases and J 4 bases, leaving 16 bases between the germline ends. The germline gives CDR1 SGHDT, CDR2 YYEEEE. CDR3 length: 15 amino acids. The CDR3 sequence: CASSGPGLGSDTQYF. The CDR3 DNA sequence: TGTGCCAGCAGCGGGCCCGGTTTAGGGTCAGATACGCAGTATTTT.

The chain has TRBV7-2 and TRBJ2-7, with D unclear. V was shortened by 2 bases and J by 3 bases, with 14 bases between the two germline ends. The CDR3 loop spans 15 amino acids. Germline CDR1 SGHTA, CDR2 FQGNSA. The CDR3 DNA reads TGTGCCAGCAGCTTAAACAGACCCGGGCGCTACGAGCAGTACTTC. This gives the protein CASSLNRPGRYEQYF.

The genes are TRBV28 and TRBJ1-6; 8 nucleotides agree with TRBD1. This CDR3 has 12 amino acids. The V and J ends lost 10 bases and 7 bases, in that order; junction bases with no gene match: 3. Germline assignment: CDR1 MDHEN and CDR2 SYDVKM. This CDR3 reads CANRQGNSPLHF. CDR3 nucleotide sequence: TGTGCCAACAGACAGGGGAATTCACCCCTCCACTTT.

The gene calls are TRBV12-3 or TRBV12-4 and TRBJ1-2; 8 positions agree with TRBD1. Trimming took 6 bases from V and 4 from J; bases not matched to a gene: 4. The CDR3 spans 13 residues. The CDR3 here is CASSRQGSYGYTF. The CDR3 DNA reads TGTGCCAGCAGCCGACAGGGGAGCTATGGCTACACCTTC.

The chain links TRBV6-1 to TRBJ1-5; D gene uncertain. V was clipped by 0 bases and J by 5 bases, with 11 bases between them. The CDR3 has 15 amino acids. Germline V gene lookup returns CDR1 MNHNS and CDR2 SASEGT. As DNA, the CDR3 is TGTGCCAGCAGTGAAGCAGGGTGGTCCCATCAGCCCCAGCATTTT. Translating it yields CASSEAGWSHQPQHF.

The chain uses TRBV14 and TRBJ1-6, with D uncertain. There are 14 residues in the CDR3. V lost 0 bases to trimming and J lost 9 bases, with 9 bases between them. Germline CDR1 and CDR2: SGHDN and FVKESK. Here the CDR3 DNA reads TGTGCCAGCAGCCAAGAGACGAGGGCTTCACCCCTCCACTTT. The encoded protein is CASSQETRASPLHF.

This clone was recorded only once. V usage is TRBV27 and J usage is TRBJ1-6; D unclear. The CDR3 totals 13 residues. The V end lost 3 bases, the J end lost 7 bases, and 7 bases lay between the germline ends. Looked up from germline, CDR1 is MNHEY and CDR2 is SMNVEV (reference sequence). The CDR3 here is CASSFWGNSPLHF. As DNA, the CDR3 is TGTGCCAGCAGTTTCTGGGGAAATTCACCCCTCCACTTT.